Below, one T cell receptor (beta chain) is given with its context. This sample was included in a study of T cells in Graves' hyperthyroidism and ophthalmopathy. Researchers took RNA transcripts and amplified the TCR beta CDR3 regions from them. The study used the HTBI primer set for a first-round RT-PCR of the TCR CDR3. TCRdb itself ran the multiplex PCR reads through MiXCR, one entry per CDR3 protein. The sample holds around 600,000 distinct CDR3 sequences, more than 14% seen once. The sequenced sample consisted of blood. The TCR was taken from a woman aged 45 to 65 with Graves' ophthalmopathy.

The CDR3 here is CAIRRDVGETQYF. CDR3 in DNA: TGTGCCATCAGGCGGGACGTTGGAGAGACCCAGTACTTC. The chain carries TRBV10-3 and TRBJ2-5; TRBD2 is a possible D gene (6 bases). Looked up from germline, CDR1 is ENHRY and CDR2 is SYGVKD. V lost 6 bases, J lost 4 bases, and 12 bases lay in between. The CDR3 runs to 13 residues.